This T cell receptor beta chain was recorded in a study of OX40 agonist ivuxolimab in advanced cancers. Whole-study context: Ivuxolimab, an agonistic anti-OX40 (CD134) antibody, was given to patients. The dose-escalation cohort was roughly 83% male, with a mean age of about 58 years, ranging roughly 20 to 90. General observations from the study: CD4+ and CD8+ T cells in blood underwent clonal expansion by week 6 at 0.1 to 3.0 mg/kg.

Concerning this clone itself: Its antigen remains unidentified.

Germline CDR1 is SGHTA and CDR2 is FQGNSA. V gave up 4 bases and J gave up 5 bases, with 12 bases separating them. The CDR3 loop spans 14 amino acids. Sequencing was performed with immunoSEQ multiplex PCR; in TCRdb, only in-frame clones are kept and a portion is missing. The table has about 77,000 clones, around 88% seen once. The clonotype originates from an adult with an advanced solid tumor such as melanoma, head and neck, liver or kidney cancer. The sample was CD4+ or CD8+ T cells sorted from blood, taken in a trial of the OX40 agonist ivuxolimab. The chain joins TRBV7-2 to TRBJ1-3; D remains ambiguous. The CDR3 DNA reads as TGTGCCAGCAGCTCCTCAACTACTCGAAACACCATATATTTT. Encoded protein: CASSSSTTRNTIYF.